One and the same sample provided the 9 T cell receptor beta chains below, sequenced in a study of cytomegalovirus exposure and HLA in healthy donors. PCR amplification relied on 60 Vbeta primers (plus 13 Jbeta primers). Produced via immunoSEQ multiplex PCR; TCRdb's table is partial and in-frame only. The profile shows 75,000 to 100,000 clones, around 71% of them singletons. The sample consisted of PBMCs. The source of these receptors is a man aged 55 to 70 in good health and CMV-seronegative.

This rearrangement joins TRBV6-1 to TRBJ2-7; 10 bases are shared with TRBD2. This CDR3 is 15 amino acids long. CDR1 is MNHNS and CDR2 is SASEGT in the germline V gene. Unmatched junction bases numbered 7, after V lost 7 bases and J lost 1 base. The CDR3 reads CASISPSGGSYEQYF. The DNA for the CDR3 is TGTGCCAGCATCTCCCCTAGCGGGGGATCCTACGAGCAGTACTTC.

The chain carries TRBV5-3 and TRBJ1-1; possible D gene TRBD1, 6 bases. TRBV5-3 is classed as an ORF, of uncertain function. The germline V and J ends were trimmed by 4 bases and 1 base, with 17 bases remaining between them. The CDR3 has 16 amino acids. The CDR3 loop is CARSTGHTKSNTEAFF. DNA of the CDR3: TGTGCCAGAAGCACGGGACACACCAAATCGAACACTGAAGCTTTCTTT.

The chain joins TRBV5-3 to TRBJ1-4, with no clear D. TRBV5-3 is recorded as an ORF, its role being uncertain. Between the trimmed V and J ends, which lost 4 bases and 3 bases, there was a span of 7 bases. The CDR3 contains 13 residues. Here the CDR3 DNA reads TGTGCCAGAAGCGGGCACGCTAATGAAAAACTGTTTTTT. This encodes CARSGHANEKLFF.

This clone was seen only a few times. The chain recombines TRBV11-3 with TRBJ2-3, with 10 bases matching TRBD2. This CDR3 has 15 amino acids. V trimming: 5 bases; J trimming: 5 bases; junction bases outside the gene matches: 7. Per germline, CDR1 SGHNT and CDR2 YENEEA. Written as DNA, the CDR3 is TGTGCCAGCAGCCTCAGCGGGGGGGCGGGAGATACGCAGTATTTT. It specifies CASSLSGGAGDTQYF.

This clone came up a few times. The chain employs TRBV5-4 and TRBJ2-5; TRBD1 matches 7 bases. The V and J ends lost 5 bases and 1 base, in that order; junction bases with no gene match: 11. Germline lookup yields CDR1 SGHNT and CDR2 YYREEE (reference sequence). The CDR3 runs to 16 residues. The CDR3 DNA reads TGTGCCAGCAGAGATAGTGGAACAGGGGCCCAAGAGACCCAGTACTTC. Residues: CASRDSGTGAQETQYF.

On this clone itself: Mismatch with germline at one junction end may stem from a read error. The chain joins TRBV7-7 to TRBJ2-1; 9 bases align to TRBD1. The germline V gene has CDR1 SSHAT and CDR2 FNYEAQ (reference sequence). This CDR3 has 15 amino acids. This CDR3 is CASSRGQGSYNEQFF. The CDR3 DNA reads TGTGCTAGCAGCCGAGGACAGGGGTCCTACAATGAGCAGTTCTTC.

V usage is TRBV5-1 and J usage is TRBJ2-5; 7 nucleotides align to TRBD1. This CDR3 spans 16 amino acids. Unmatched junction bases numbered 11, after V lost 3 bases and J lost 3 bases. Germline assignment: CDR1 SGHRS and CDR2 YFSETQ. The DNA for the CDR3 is TGCGCCAGCAGCTCAGCCCCAGGACAGGAGGAAGAGACCCAGTACTTC. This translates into CASSSAPGQEEETQYF.

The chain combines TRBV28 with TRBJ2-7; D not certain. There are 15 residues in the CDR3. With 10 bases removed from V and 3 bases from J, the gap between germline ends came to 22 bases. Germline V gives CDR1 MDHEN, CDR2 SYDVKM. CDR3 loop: CAISTPVFCLYEQYF. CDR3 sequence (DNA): TGTGCCATCTCGACTCCGGTATTCTGCCTCTACGAGCAGTACTTC. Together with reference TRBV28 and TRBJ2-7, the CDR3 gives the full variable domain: DVKVTQSSRYLVKRTGEKVFLECVQDMDHENMFWYRQDPGLGLRLIYFSYDVKMKEKGDIPEGYSVSREKKERFSLILESASTNQTSMYLCAISTPVFCLYEQYFGPGTRLTVT.

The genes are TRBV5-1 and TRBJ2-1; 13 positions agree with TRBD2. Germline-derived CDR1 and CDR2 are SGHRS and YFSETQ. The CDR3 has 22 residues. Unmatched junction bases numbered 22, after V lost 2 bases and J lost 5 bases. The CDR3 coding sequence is TGCGCCAGCAGCTTAGATAGGAACAGGGCCCTTACTAGCGGGGGGGCGGACAATGAGCAGTTCTTC. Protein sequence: CASSLDRNRALTSGGADNEQFF.